Described below is a single T cell receptor beta chain sequence and its context. The antigen remains unidentified. This entry belongs to a study of CD8 T cells in ankylosing spondylitis. Study-level findings and limits: It was reported that disease-linked clones were significantly enriched in matched ankylosing spondylitis synovial fluid.

TCRdb processed the 5' RACE reads anew with MiXCR; each CDR3 protein has one entry. The profile shows some 250,000 distinct CDR3 sequences, 8.6% of them singletons. Germline V gene lookup returns CDR1 MNHNS and CDR2 SASEGT. V lost 3 bases to trimming and J lost 3 bases, with 9 bases between them. This CDR3 comprises 13 residues. The chain couples TRBV6-1 to TRBJ2-7; weak D call: TRBD2 (5 bases). This clonotype was obtained from a male donor with ankylosing spondylitis or in good health (not recorded which). Sequencing was carried out using blood, either unsorted or a sorted T cell fraction (not recorded which). The CDR3, as DNA: TGTGCCAGCAGTGAGGGAGTTATCTACGAGCAGTACTTC. Translated: CASSEGVIYEQYF.